This TCR beta chain appears in the sequencing data of a study of blood T cells in healthy people across ages. Extracted total RNA amounted to at least 5.5 micrograms for each sample. This clonotype was seen a handful of times. Its matching antigen is unknown. It was with a sample-barcoded 5' primer and a J-beta primer mix that a second PCR of roughly 7 to 12 cycles was run. TCRdb used MiXCR to reprocess the 5' RACE reads, holding one entry per CDR3 protein. Here the sample spans over 1,500,000 distinct CDR3 sequences, 30% to 40% being singletons. Study-wide results and caveats: Unknown donor CMV status possibly confounded expanded clonotype changes. Observed TCR beta diversity per million T cells went down as age went up. This fall followed a roughly linear course with age.

Sequenced: blood. The receptor was isolated from a human donor in good health.

In nucleotides, the CDR3 is TGCGCCAGCAGCTTGGAAGCGGGCATGACCTACGAGCAGTACTTC. This translates into CASSLEAGMTYEQYF. V is TRBV5-1 and J is TRBJ2-7; D is possibly TRBD2 (6 bases). Deletions cut 0 bases from V and 2 bases from J, with 12 bases between. The germline V gene has CDR1 SGHRS and CDR2 YFSETQ. CDR3 length equals 15 residues.